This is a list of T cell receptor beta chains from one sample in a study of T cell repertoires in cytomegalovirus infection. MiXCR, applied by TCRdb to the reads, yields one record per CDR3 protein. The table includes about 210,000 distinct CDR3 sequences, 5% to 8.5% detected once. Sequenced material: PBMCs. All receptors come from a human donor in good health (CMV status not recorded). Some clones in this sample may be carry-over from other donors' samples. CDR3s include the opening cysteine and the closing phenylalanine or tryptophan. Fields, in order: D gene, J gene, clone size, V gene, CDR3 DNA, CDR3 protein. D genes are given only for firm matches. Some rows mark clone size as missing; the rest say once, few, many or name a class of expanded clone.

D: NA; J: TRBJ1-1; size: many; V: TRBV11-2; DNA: TGTGCCAGCAGCTTAGCTTGGGGAACCATGAACACTGAAGCTTTCTTT; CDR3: CASSLAWGTMNTEAFF
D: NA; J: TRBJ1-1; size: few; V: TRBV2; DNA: TGTGCCAGCAGCGCCTATGGGGAAGAACATAGTGAAGCTTTCTTT; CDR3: CASSAYGEEHSEAFF
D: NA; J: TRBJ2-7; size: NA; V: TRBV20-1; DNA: TGCAGTGCTAGGGGGCAGGGTGTTTACGAGCAGTACTTC; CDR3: CSARGQGVYEQYF
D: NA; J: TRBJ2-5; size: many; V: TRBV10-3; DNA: TGTGCCAGACCAGGGGACCAAGAGACCCAGTACTTC; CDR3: CARPGDQETQYF
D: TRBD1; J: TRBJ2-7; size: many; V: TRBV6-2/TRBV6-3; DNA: TGTGCCAGCACCTTGGACAGGGCCTACGAGCAGTACTTC; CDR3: CASTLDRAYEQYF
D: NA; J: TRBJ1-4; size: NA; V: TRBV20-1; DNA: TGCAGTGCTAGATTGGGGGGTGCTGAAAAACTGTTTTTT; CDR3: CSARLGGAEKLFF
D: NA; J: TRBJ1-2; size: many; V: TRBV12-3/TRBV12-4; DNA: TGTGCCAGCAGTCCTCAGAAACGGGGCTATGGCTACACCTTC; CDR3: CASSPQKRGYGYTF
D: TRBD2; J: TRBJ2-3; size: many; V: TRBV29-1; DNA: TGCAGCGTTAAGGGACTAGCGGGGGACACAGATACGCAGTATTTT; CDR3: CSVKGLAGDTDTQYF
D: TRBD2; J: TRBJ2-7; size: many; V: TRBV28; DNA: TGTGCCAGCAGTTTCCGATCTAGCGGGTTCTACGAGCAGTACTTC; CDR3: CASSFRSSGFYEQYF
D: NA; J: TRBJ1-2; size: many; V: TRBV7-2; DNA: TGTGCCAGCAGCTTAACTGACGCCGGATATGGCTACACCTTC; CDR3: CASSLTDAGYGYTF
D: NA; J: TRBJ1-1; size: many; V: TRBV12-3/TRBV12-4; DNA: TGTGCCAGCAGTTCCCAGCGGACTGGTACGTCGAACACTGAAGCTTTCTTT; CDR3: CASSSQRTGTSNTEAFF
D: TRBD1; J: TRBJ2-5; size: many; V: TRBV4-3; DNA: TGCGCCAGCAGCCCACATCGGACAGGGGGTGAAGAGACCCAGTACTTC; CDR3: CASSPHRTGGEETQYF
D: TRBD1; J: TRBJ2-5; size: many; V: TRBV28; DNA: TGTGCCAGCAGTCCCAGGACAGGAAAGACCCAGTACTTC; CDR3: CASSPRTGKTQYF
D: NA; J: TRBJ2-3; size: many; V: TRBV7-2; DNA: TGTGCCAGCAGCTTAGCGGGCGGGGCTGCAGATACGCAGTATTTT; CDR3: CASSLAGGAADTQYF
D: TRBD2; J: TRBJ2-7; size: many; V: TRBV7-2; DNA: TGTGCCAGCAGCTGGGCCGGGACTAGCGGTGTCTACGAGCAGTACTTC; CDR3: CASSWAGTSGVYEQYF
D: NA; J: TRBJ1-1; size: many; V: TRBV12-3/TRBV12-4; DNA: TGTGCCAGCAGTTTTAATTTAGACAGCACTGAAGCTTTCTTT; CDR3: CASSFNLDSTEAFF
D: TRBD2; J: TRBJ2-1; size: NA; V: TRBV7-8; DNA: TGTGCCAGCAGCTTATCCGGGACTAGCGGGATAAATGAGCAGTTCTTC; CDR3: CASSLSGTSGINEQFF
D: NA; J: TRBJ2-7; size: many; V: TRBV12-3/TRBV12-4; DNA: TGTGCCAGCAGTACTATCCTAGGTCCTTTCACCTACGAGCAGTACTTC; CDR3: CASSTILGPFTYEQYF
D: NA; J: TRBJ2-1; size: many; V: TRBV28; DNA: TGTGCCAGCAGTGCCGTAGGCAGGAATGAGCAGTTCTTC; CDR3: CASSAVGRNEQFF
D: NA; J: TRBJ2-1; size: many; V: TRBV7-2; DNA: TGTGCCAGCAGCTCGGGGGATGCGGCCTACAATGAGCAGTTCTTC; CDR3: CASSSGDAAYNEQFF
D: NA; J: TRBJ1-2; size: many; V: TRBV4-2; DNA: TGTGCCAGCAGCCAAGATCACGGGACCGGCGACTATGGCTACACCTTC; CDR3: CASSQDHGTGDYGYTF
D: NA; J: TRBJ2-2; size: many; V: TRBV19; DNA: TGTGCCAGTAGTATAGAGGCCGGGGTCGCAACCGGGGAGCTGTTTTTT; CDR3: CASSIEAGVATGELFF
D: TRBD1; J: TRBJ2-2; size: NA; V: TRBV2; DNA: TGTGCCAGCAGCTCGAACTTTCCGGGACAGGGCTCGAACGATGCGAACACCGGGGAGCTGTTTTTT; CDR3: CASSSNFPGQGSNDANTGELFF
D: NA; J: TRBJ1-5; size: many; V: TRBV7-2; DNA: TGTGCCAGCAGCTCGTGGGAATGGCAACCCCAGCATTTT; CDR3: CASSSWEWQPQHF
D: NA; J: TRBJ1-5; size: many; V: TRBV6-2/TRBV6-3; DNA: TGTGCCAGCAGTTATGGGCAGAGCCTTAATCAGCCCCAGCATTTT; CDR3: CASSYGQSLNQPQHF
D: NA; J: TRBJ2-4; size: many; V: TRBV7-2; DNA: TGTGCCAGCAGCTTCCTAAACATTCAGTACTTC; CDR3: CASSFLNIQYF
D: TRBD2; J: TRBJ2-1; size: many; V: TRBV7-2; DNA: TGTGCCAGCAGCTTACAAAGCGGGGGGGCGTACAATGAGCAGTTCTTC; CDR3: CASSLQSGGAYNEQFF
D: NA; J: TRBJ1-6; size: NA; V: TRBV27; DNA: TGTGCCAGCAGTCCCCCTGGTTGGGGGGCAGAATCACCCCTCCACTTT; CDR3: CASSPPGWGAESPLHF
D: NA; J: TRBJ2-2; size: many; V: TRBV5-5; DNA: TGTGCCAGCAGCCCAATAGAGGGCAGCATAAGGTCCGGGGAGCTGTTTTTT; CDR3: CASSPIEGSIRSGELFF
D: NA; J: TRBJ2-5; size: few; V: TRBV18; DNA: TGTGCCAGCTCACCGTCGGGGACCCAGTACTTC; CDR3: CASSPSGTQYF
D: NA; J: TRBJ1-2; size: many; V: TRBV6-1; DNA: TGTGCCAGCAGACAGGTGGGGAGGACAGACGACTATGGCTACACCTTC; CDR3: CASRQVGRTDDYGYTF
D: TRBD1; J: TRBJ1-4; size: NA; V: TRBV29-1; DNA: TGCAGCGTTAATCGACAGGGACCAGGGGAAAAACTGTTTTTT; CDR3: CSVNRQGPGEKLFF
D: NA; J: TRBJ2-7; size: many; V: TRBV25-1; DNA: TGTGCCAGTGCCCCTGGTGGGAGATACGAGCAGTACTTC; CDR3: CASAPGGRYEQYF
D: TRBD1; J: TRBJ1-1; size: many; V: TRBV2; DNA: TGTGCCAGCAGCCGGGACAGCAACACTGAAGCTTTCTTT; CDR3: CASSRDSNTEAFF
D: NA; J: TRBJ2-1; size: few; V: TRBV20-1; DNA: TGCAGTGCTGAGGGAGACATCGTAACCGCCAATGAGCAGTTCTTC; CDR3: CSAEGDIVTANEQFF
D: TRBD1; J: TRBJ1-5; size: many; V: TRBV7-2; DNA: TGTGCCAGCAGCTTAAAAAGAGGGGGCCAGGGCAATCAGCCCCAGCATTTT; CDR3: CASSLKRGGQGNQPQHF
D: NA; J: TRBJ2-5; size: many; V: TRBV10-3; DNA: TGTGCCATCAGCTCGATCTCAACTGGGGAAGAGACCCAGTACTTC; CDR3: CAISSISTGEETQYF
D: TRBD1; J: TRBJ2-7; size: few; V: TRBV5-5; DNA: TGTGCCAGCAGCCCCCCGGGACAGGGGGCGAGGGGGCAGTACTTC; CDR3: CASSPPGQGARGQYF
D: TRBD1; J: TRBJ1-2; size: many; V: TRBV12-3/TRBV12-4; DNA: TGTGCCAGCAGTAGTCAGACAGGGATGGATGGCTACACCTTC; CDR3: CASSSQTGMDGYTF
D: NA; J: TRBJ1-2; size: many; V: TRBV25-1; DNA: TGTGCCAGCAGTGAAACCCAGCCAAACTATGGCTACACCTTC; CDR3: CASSETQPNYGYTF
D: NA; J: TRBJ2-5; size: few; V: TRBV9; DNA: TGTGCCAGCAGCGTAGGGAACGGGGGAGAAGAGACCCAGTACTTC; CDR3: CASSVGNGGEETQYF
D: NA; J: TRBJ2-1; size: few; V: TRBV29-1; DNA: TGCAGCGTTGAAATGACCCCGAGGGAGCAGTTCTTC; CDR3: CSVEMTPREQFF
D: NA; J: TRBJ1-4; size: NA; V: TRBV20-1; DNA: TGCAGTGCTAGATCCGGACAGTCCACAACTAATGAAAAACTGTTTTTT; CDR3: CSARSGQSTTNEKLFF
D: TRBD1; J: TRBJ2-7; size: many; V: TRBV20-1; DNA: TGCAGTGCTCTCCGGGACAGGGGGCTCGAGCAGTACTTC; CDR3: CSALRDRGLEQYF
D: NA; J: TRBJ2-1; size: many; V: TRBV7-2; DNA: TGTGCCAGCAGCTTAGACGGAAATGAGCAGTTCTTC; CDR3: CASSLDGNEQFF
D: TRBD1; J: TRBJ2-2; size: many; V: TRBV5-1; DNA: TGCGCCAGCAGCCCTGACAGGGGTCCGGCCGGGGAGCTGTTTTTT; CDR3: CASSPDRGPAGELFF
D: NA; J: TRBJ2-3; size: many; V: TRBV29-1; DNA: TGCAGCGTTCCCGGGCGTACCACAGATACGCAGTATTTT; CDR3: CSVPGRTTDTQYF
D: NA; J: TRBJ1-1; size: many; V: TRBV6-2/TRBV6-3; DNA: TGTGCCAGCAGTTACTCCCACGGGGGCGAAGCTTTCTTT; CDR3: CASSYSHGGEAFF
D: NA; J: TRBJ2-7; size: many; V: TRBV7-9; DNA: TGTGCCAGCAGCAGACCCATCGACGAGCAGTACTTC; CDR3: CASSRPIDEQYF
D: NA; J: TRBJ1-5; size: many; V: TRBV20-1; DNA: TGCAGTGCTAGAGATCGGAGAGGACAGCACAATCAGCCCCAGCATTTT; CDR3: CSARDRRGQHNQPQHF
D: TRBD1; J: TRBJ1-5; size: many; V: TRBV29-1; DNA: TGCAGCGTCTCGACAGGGGGTGTGAATCAGCCCCAGCATTTT; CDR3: CSVSTGGVNQPQHF
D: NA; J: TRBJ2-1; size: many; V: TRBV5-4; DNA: TGTGCCAGCAGCTTGGGAGGGAGGAGCTCCTACAATGAGCAGTTCTTC; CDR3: CASSLGGRSSYNEQFF
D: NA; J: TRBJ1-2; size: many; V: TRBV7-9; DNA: TGTGCCAGCAGCTTAGGGGACAATGGCTACACCTTC; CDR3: CASSLGDNGYTF
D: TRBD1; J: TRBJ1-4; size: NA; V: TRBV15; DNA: TGTGCCACCAGCCCGCGGACAGGCGCCGAGGGAAAACTGTTTTTT; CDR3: CATSPRTGAEGKLFF
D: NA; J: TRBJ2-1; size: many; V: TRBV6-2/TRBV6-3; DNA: TGTGCCAGCAGTCCCCTCAGGGAAGGTGTCTTC; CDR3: CASSPLREGVF